These 28 T cell receptor beta chains originate from one sample sequenced in a study of control samples from healthy donors and cancer patients. The repertoire was sequenced with immunoSEQ multiplex PCR; TCRdb's copy has only in-frame clones and lacks some. The repertoire holds about 120,000 clones, with about 87% as singletons. The source material was blood. Every receptor here comes from a young man in good health.

The chain uses TRBV19 and TRBJ1-6; 7 positions agree with TRBD1. The V and J ends lost 6 bases and 7 bases, in that order; junction bases with no gene match: 9. From germline, CDR1 is LNHDA and CDR2 SQIVND (reference sequence). The CDR3 totals 15 residues. The CDR3 spells CASSQRQGTNSPLHF. The CDR3 bases are TGTGCCAGTAGCCAAAGACAGGGAACGAATTCACCCCTCCACTTT.

V is TRBV9 and J is TRBJ1-2; possibly TRBD1 for D (6 bases). The V gene's germline CDR1 is SGDLS and CDR2 YYNGEE. This CDR3 contains 14 residues. The V end lost 2 bases, the J end lost 2 bases, and 10 bases lay between the germline ends. The CDR3 nucleotides are TGTGCCAGCAGCGTGGGAGGGGGAAACTATGGCTACACCTTC. Translating gives CASSVGGGNYGYTF.

This clone has only a few counts. This chain uses TRBV7-7 with TRBJ2-5, with 13 bases fitting TRBD2. CDR1 is SSHAT, CDR2 FNYEAQ, per germline (reference sequence). The CDR3 is made up of 16 amino acids. V was pared by 2 bases and J by 2 bases, with 2 bases of the junction left unmatched. The CDR3 spells CASSLSGLAGQETQYF. CDR3 nucleotides: TGTGCCAGCAGCTTATCGGGACTAGCGGGACAAGAGACCCAGTACTTC.

Here the CDR3 reads CASSNLVGGTSYGYTF. CDR3 DNA: TGTGCCAGTAGTAATTTGGTCGGGGGGACGAGCTATGGCTACACCTTC. V gene TRBV19 combines with J gene TRBJ1-2; TRBD1 might be the D (5 bases). The ends were cut back, 4 bases at V and 4 bases at J, with 19 bases in the middle. CDR1 is LNHDA, CDR2 SQIVND, per germline (reference sequence). There are 16 residues in the CDR3.

Here the CDR3 DNA reads TGTGCCTCTTTAGGGGGCCAGGCTAACACTGAAGCTTTCTTT. This codes for CASLGGQANTEAFF. This chain uses TRBV18 with TRBJ1-1, with TRBD1 matching 7 bases. J lost 2 bases, V lost 11 bases, and 11 bases had no gene match. CDR1 is KGHSH and CDR2 is LQKENI in the germline V gene. The CDR3 extends over 14 amino acids.

The gene calls are TRBV19 and TRBJ1-1, with TRBD1 matching 8 bases. V shed 4 bases, J shed 2 bases, and the junction held 9 bases outside the gene matches. CDR3 size: 16 residues. Germline CDR1 LNHDA, CDR2 SQIVND (reference sequence). The DNA of the CDR3 is TGTGCCAGTAGTAAGCCCCCGGACAGGGTCAACACTGAAGCTTTCTTT. Translating gives CASSKPPDRVNTEAFF.

The chain links TRBV5-1 to TRBJ2-6; 12 bases line up with TRBD1. J was trimmed by 2 bases and V by 0 bases; bases with no gene match: 3. The CDR3 sequence is 18 residues long. Per germline, CDR1 SGHRS and CDR2 YFSETQ. The CDR3 nucleotides read TGCGCCAGCAGCTTGGCCGGGACAGGGGGCCCTGGGGCCAACGTCCTGACTTTC. It yields the protein CASSLAGTGGPGANVLTF.

The chain is built from TRBV5-1 and TRBJ2-3; D is possibly TRBD2 (6 bases). Germline V lookup: CDR1 SGHRS, CDR2 YFSETQ. Trimming took off 2 bases at V and 1 base at J, with 14 bases between the two ends. CDR3 size: 16 residues. The CDR3 loop reads CASSLLGLTGTDTQYF. In nucleotides, the CDR3 is TGCGCCAGCAGCTTACTGGGACTTACAGGCACAGATACGCAGTATTTT.

In its sample, this clone was seen once. The chain recombines TRBV12-5 with TRBJ1-4, with 7 bases fitting TRBD1. The CDR3 loop spans 14 amino acids. CDR1 and CDR2 from the germline V gene are LGHNT and FRNRAP. V dropped 4 bases and J dropped 8; count of bases not matched to a gene: 7. CDR3 sequence (DNA): TGTGCTAGTGGTTCTTCAGGGGGTGGGGAAAAACTGTTTTTT. Protein product: CASGSSGGGEKLFF.

The chain combines TRBV4-1 with TRBJ1-6; 7 bases are a match to TRBD1. Trimming at V came to 2 bases and at J to 0 bases, leaving 4 bases not matched to a gene. Germline assignment: CDR1 MGHRA and CDR2 YSYEKL. The CDR3 runs 17 residues. The chain's CDR3 is CASSQIQGGSYNSPLHF. CDR3 nucleotides: TGCGCCAGCAGCCAAATTCAGGGGGGCTCCTATAATTCACCCCTCCACTTT.

This sequence joins TRBV6-4 and TRBJ1-1; unclear D gene. Germline V CDR1 and CDR2: MRHNA, SNTAGT. V shed 6 bases and J shed 0 bases, with 14 bases lying between them. The CDR3 extends over 15 amino acids. CDR3 DNA: TGTGCCAGCAGCCCGCGAAGGATTTTGAACACTGAAGCTTTCTTT. This codes for CASSPRRILNTEAFF.

The CDR3 DNA reads TGTGCCAGCAGCCATCCCGCGGGTACTGAAGCTTTCTTT. Encoded protein: CASSHPAGTEAFF. The chain employs TRBV25-1 and TRBJ1-1; no definite D call. Germline CDR1 MGHDK, CDR2 SYGVNS. With 6 bases removed from V and 5 bases from J, the gap between germline ends came to 13 bases. The CDR3 length is 13 residues.

This clone has only one observation. The chain links TRBV13 to TRBJ1-3; 7 bases map to TRBD1. This CDR3 is 15 amino acids long. Per the germline V gene, CDR1 is PRHDT and CDR2 is FYEKMQ (reference sequence). V trimming: 6 bases; J trimming: 8 bases; junction bases outside the gene matches: 13. DNA of the CDR3: TGTGCCAGCAGTTCCACAGGGGCCGGGCGGGACACCATATATTTT. Encoded protein: CASSSTGAGRDTIYF.

The chain carries TRBV24-1 and TRBJ1-1; 7 bases agree with TRBD1. This CDR3 has 15 residues. V was pared by 2 bases and J by 7 bases, with 9 bases of the junction left unmatched. From germline, CDR1 is KGHDR and CDR2 SFDVKD. The CDR3 sequence is CATSDSDREGGEAFF. The DNA of the CDR3 is TGTGCCACCAGTGATTCTGACAGGGAAGGTGGTGAAGCTTTCTTT.

This clone appeared once. V is TRBV5-8 and J is TRBJ1-4, with TRBD1 as a possible D gene (6 bases). CDR1 and CDR2 (germline): SGHTS, YDEGEE. The ends were cut back, 4 bases at V and 7 bases at J, with 17 bases in the middle. The length of the CDR3 is 15 residues. The CDR3: CASSPDRRESEKLFF. CDR3 DNA: TGTGCCAGCAGCCCTGACAGGAGGGAGAGTGAAAAACTGTTTTTT.

The chain recombines TRBV13 with TRBJ2-1, with 13 bases identical to TRBD2. Trimming removed 5 bases from V and 0 bases from J; junction bases left unmatched: 7. Germline V CDR1 and CDR2: PRHDT, FYEKMQ (reference sequence). The CDR3 spans 18 residues. The CDR3 nucleotides read TGTGCCAGCAGCCTTGGGACTAGCGGGGTGCCCTCCTACAATGAGCAGTTCTTC. Protein sequence: CASSLGTSGVPSYNEQFF.

This rearrangement joins TRBV2 to TRBJ2-2; 7 positions match TRBD2. CDR1 and CDR2 from the germline V gene are SNHLY and FYNNEI. The length of the CDR3 is 14 residues. V lost 4 bases to trimming and J lost 4 bases; unmatched junction nucleotides: 3. The CDR3 sequence is CASSGRGVTGELFF. CDR3 in DNA: TGTGCCAGCAGTGGACGGGGGGTCACCGGGGAGCTGTTTTTT.

The J gene is TRBJ2-4, the V gene TRBV18; D is perhaps TRBD2 (6 bases). Germline V gene lookup returns CDR1 KGHSH and CDR2 LQKENI. V was trimmed by 6 bases and J by 8 bases, leaving 14 bases between them. The CDR3 runs 13 residues. The CDR3 DNA reads as TGTGCCAGCTCGTGGACTACGAAGGACATTCAGTACTTC. Its protein product is CASSWTTKDIQYF.

The CDR3 nucleotides read TGTGCCAGCAGGGCAAGTTACACCATATATTTT. Protein product: CASRASYTIYF. The rearrangement joins TRBV2 to TRBJ1-3; D not resolved. CDR1 and CDR2 (germline): SNHLY, FYNNEI. The CDR3 covers 11 residues. The V gene lost 6 bases and the J gene lost 8 bases, with 8 bases spanning the gap.

The CDR3 here is CASSQEMGRQPRNTEAFF. The CDR3 DNA is TGCGCCAGCAGCCAAGAAATGGGTAGGCAGCCCAGAAACACTGAAGCTTTCTTT. The chain recombines TRBV4-1 with TRBJ1-1; D gene ambiguous. The germline V gene has CDR1 MGHRA and CDR2 YSYEKL. CDR3 size: 18 residues. Trimming shortened V by 0 bases and J by 2 bases, and 19 bases separated the two germline ends.

The rearrangement links TRBV25-1 to TRBJ1-1, with unresolved D. The CDR3 is 13 amino acids. The V and J ends lost 4 bases and 1 base respectively, with 7 bases between them. Germline V gives CDR1 MGHDK, CDR2 SYGVNS. The CDR3 here is CASSGNPNTEAFF. The CDR3 DNA reads as TGTGCCAGCAGTGGTAATCCGAACACTGAAGCTTTCTTT. The full variable domain, with the rest looked up from reference TRBV25-1 and TRBJ1-1, is EADIYQTPRYLVIGTGKKITLECSQTMGHDKMYWYQQDPGMELHLIHYSYGVNSTEKGDLSSESTVSRIRTEHFPLTLESARPSHTSQYLCASSGNPNTEAFFGQGTRLTVV.

This clone was picked up many times. Compared with germline, one end of the junction differs, possibly owing to a read error. Other DNA variants within this sample encode the same CDR3. This chain connects TRBV4-1 to TRBJ1-2; 9 bases agree with TRBD1. The germline CDR1 and CDR2 sequences are MGHRA and YSYEKL. This CDR3 comprises 16 residues. CDR3 in DNA: TGCGCCCGCAGCCATGGGTGGGGGGGACAGGGTGAAGGCTACACCTTC. This codes for CARSHGWGGQGEGYTF.

The J gene is TRBJ1-4, the V gene TRBV2, with D possibly matching TRBD1 (5 bases). CDR3 length: 15 residues. V lost 6 bases, J lost 1 base, and 12 bases lay in between. Germline assignment: CDR1 SNHLY and CDR2 FYNNEI. In nucleotides, the CDR3 is TGTGCCAGCAGCGAGGGGTCAAGAACTAATGAAAAACTGTTTTTT. Protein: CASSEGSRTNEKLFF.

This clone was observed a single time. This chain uses TRBV30 with TRBJ2-6; unclear D gene. V was pared by 4 bases and J by 0 bases, with 16 bases between. The CDR3 consists of 17 residues. Germline V CDR1 and CDR2: GTSNPN, SVGIG (reference sequence). CDR3 loop: CAWTPQLVPSGANVLTF. The CDR3 nucleotides read TGTGCCTGGACCCCACAGCTAGTTCCCTCTGGGGCCAACGTCCTGACTTTC.

The rearrangement joins TRBV4-2 to TRBJ1-2, with 8 nucleotides matching TRBD1. Germline CDR1 reads LGHNA; CDR2 reads YNFKEQ. The CDR3 contains 17 residues. V shed 0 bases, J shed 5 bases, and the junction held 11 bases outside the gene matches. CDR3 DNA: TGTGCCAGCAGCCAAGATACTGCAGGGGGCGCGGAGTATGGCTACACCTTC. Translated, it gives CASSQDTAGGAEYGYTF.

The V call is TRBV7-3, the J call TRBJ2-3; D is ambiguous. With 1 base removed from V and 0 bases from J, the gap between germline ends came to 14 bases. Per the germline V gene, CDR1 is SGHTA and CDR2 is FQGTGA. The CDR3 totals 17 residues. The CDR3 here is CASSLNPPGTSTDTQYF. The DNA of the CDR3 is TGTGCCAGCAGCTTAAACCCCCCAGGAACTAGCACAGATACGCAGTATTTT.

The chain is built from TRBV30 and TRBJ1-1, with unresolved D. Germline CDR1 GTSNPN, CDR2 SVGIG (reference sequence). Trimming shortened V by 6 bases and J by 7 bases, and 6 bases separated the two germline ends. This CDR3 has 9 residues. The CDR3: CACGFEAFF. The CDR3 region has the DNA TGTGCCTGCGGGTTTGAAGCTTTCTTT.

The J gene is TRBJ1-3, the V gene TRBV5-8, with 7 bases lining up with TRBD1. This CDR3 comprises 15 residues. After removal of 7 bases from V and 0 bases from J, the junction contained 7 bases not matched to a gene. Germline CDR1 reads SGHTS; CDR2 reads YDEGEE. For the CDR3, the DNA is TGTGCCAGCTCCCAGGGGGTTCTCTCTGGAAACACCATATATTTT. It encodes CASSQGVLSGNTIYF.